One sample yielded the 19 T cell receptor beta chains listed below, sequenced in a study of blood T cell repertoires in COVID-19. Profiling relied on immunoSEQ multiplex PCR, and the TCRdb table lists in-frame clones only, not all of them. The table shows approximately 240,000 clones, with around 84% occurring only once. Sequencing input: peripheral blood. The source is a woman in her fifties or sixties who had recovered from COVID-19.

This clone has only a few counts. The chain combines TRBV7-2 with TRBJ2-3; the match to TRBD2 covers 10 bases. The J segment lost 3 bases and the V segment lost 4 bases, leaving 7 bases of the junction unmatched. The CDR3 covers 16 residues. CDR1 and CDR2 (germline): SGHTA, FQGNSA. CDR3 residues: CASSSGGTSVTDTQYF. CDR3 DNA sequence: TGTGCCAGCAGCTCAGGGGGGACTAGCGTTACAGATACGCAGTATTTT.

V and J are TRBV4-1 and TRBJ1-1; D is undetermined. The CDR3 is 14 amino acids. CDR1 and CDR2 (germline): MGHRA, YSYEKL. Between the trimmed V and J ends, which lost 0 bases and 3 bases, there was a span of 8 bases. The DNA of the CDR3 is TGCGCCAGCAGCCAAGACAGGTTGGACACTGAAGCTTTCTTT. Translating it yields CASSQDRLDTEAFF.

The chain carries TRBV18 and TRBJ1-1; perhaps TRBD1 as D (6 bases). V was cut by 3 bases and J by 1 base, with 12 bases left in between. The CDR3 consists of 15 residues. From germline, CDR1 is KGHSH and CDR2 LQKENI. The CDR3 nucleotides read TGTGCCAGCTCACCCGGACAGTTACCGAACACTGAAGCTTTCTTT. This gives the protein CASSPGQLPNTEAFF.

This chain uses TRBV9 with TRBJ1-1, with D tentatively TRBD1 (5 bases). The CDR3 extends over 14 amino acids. V was pared by 4 bases and J by 3 bases, with 13 bases between. Per the germline V gene, CDR1 is SGDLS and CDR2 is YYNGEE. The CDR3 protein is CASSPAGLDTEAFF. Here the CDR3 DNA reads TGTGCCAGCAGCCCCGCAGGGCTGGACACTGAAGCTTTCTTT.

The chain recombines TRBV19 with TRBJ2-2; TRBD2 is a possible D gene (6 bases). The germline V gene encodes CDR1 LNHDA and CDR2 SQIVND (reference sequence). This CDR3 spans 17 amino acids. V dropped 7 bases and J dropped 1 base, with 19 bases sitting between them. For the CDR3, the DNA is TGTGCCAGTAACATATGGGACTCCACACGGAACACCGGGGAGCTGTTTTTT. Translating gives CASNIWDSTRNTGELFF.

The CDR3: CSATAADTQYF. The CDR3 DNA follows: TGCAGTGCCACCGCGGCAGATACGCAGTATTTT. V is TRBV20-1 and J is TRBJ2-3; D gene ambiguous. With 6 bases removed from V and 4 bases from J, the gap between germline ends came to 8 bases. Germline CDR1 is DFQATT and CDR2 is SNEGSKA (reference sequence). This CDR3 comprises 11 residues.

The chain combines TRBV27 with TRBJ2-3; TRBD1 is a possible D gene (6 bases). The CDR3 runs 14 residues. Trimming took 2 bases from V and 3 from J, leaving 9 bases between them. CDR1 MNHEY and CDR2 SMNVEV come from the germline V gene (reference sequence). CDR3 region: CASSLNQGTDTQYF. For the CDR3, the DNA is TGTGCCAGCAGTTTAAACCAGGGGACAGATACGCAGTATTTT.

The chain couples TRBV4-3 to TRBJ1-1; no definite D call. This CDR3 has 15 amino acids. From germline, CDR1 is LGHNA and CDR2 YSLEER. The ends were cut back, 3 bases at V and 5 bases at J, with 16 bases in the middle. Here the CDR3 DNA reads TGCGCCAGCAGCCAGACCCTCGGCGGAGGGACTGAAGCTTTCTTT. It translates to CASSQTLGGGTEAFF.

The V gene is TRBV12-3 or TRBV12-4, the J gene TRBJ2-7; D is unresolved. Deletions cut 5 bases from V and 12 bases from J, with 17 bases between. The CDR3 loop spans 12 amino acids. As DNA, the CDR3 is TGTGCCAGCAGTACCGGGTTCCGAATACGGTACTTC. Protein product: CASSTGFRIRYF.

The CDR3 DNA reads TGTGCCACCAGCAGTCGGGGGGGTGGAGCAGATACGCAGTATTTT. This gives the protein CATSSRGGGADTQYF. The rearrangement uses TRBV15 and TRBJ2-3; TRBD2 aligns across 8 bases. Germline V lookup: CDR1 LNHNV, CDR2 YYDKDF (reference sequence). The CDR3 runs 15 residues. J was trimmed by 4 bases and V by 3 bases; bases with no gene match: 6. The whole variable domain, filled in from reference TRBV15 and TRBJ2-3, reads DAMVIQNPRYQVTQFGKPVTLSCSQTLNHNVMYWYQQKSSQAPKLLFHYYDKDFNNEADTPDNFQSRRPNTSFCFLDIRSPGLGDTAMYLCATSSRGGGADTQYFGPGTRLTVL.

The CDR3 spells CASSNQGTLEGYTF. CDR3 bases: TGTGCCAGCAGTAATCAGGGGACCCTGGAAGGCTACACCTTC. The chain recombines TRBV6-6 with TRBJ1-2; D is possibly TRBD1 (6 bases). V dropped 5 bases and J dropped 8 bases, with 18 bases sitting between them. Germline CDR1 reads MNHNY; CDR2 reads SVGAGI (reference sequence). CDR3 size: 14 residues.

The chain combines TRBV7-2 with TRBJ2-2; TRBD2 matches at 7 bases. Germline lookup yields CDR1 SGHTA and CDR2 FQGNSA. The CDR3 covers 15 residues. The V segment lost 5 bases and the J segment 3 bases; nucleotides outside the gene matches: 6. CDR3 sequence (DNA): TGTGCCAGCAGCCCGTGGAGCGGGGACACCGGGGAGCTGTTTTTT. Its protein product is CASSPWSGDTGELFF.

This chain connects TRBV4-2 to TRBJ2-2; D is possibly TRBD2 (6 bases). The germline V and J ends were trimmed by 1 base and 0 bases, with 12 bases remaining between them. Looked up from germline, CDR1 is LGHNA and CDR2 is YNFKEQ. CDR3 length: 17 residues. The chain's CDR3 is CASSQALANANTGELFF. The CDR3, as DNA: TGTGCCAGCAGCCAAGCACTAGCAAACGCGAACACCGGGGAGCTGTTTTTT.

The chain has TRBV11-2 and TRBJ2-3; 13 bases align to TRBD2. Germline V gene sequence: CDR1 SGHAT, CDR2 FQNNGV. The V and J ends lost 4 bases and 3 bases, in that order; junction bases with no gene match: 4. This CDR3 spans 16 amino acids. The CDR3 is CASSSGLAGVTDTQYF. DNA of the CDR3: TGTGCCAGCAGCTCCGGACTAGCGGGGGTGACAGATACGCAGTATTTT.

This chain uses TRBV21-1 with TRBJ1-2; the table's TRBD1 call for D was not verified on the DNA. TRBV21-1 is a pseudogene segment. This CDR3 has 16 residues. DNA of the CDR3: TGTGCCAGCAGCAGGGGGACAGGGGGCTCTAACTATGGCTACACCTTC. Its translation: CASSRGTGGSNYGYTF.

The chain recombines TRBV30 with TRBJ2-5, with no clear D. Germline loops: CDR1 GTSNPN, CDR2 SVGIG (reference sequence). The CDR3 is made up of 13 amino acids. Trimming took 2 bases from V and 3 from J, leaving 10 bases between them. The CDR3 DNA reads TGTGCCTGGAGTAAGTCCCCAGAAGAGACCCAGTACTTC. Its protein product is CAWSKSPEETQYF.

The chain has TRBV7-9 and TRBJ2-7, with unresolved D. From germline, CDR1 is SEHNR and CDR2 FQNEAQ (reference sequence). The V and J ends lost 5 bases and 4 bases respectively, with 15 bases between them. This CDR3 is 14 amino acids long. CDR3: CASSDLTASYEQYF. The CDR3 DNA follows: TGTGCCAGCAGCGACTTGACTGCCTCTTACGAGCAGTACTTC.

The chain couples TRBV9 to TRBJ1-1, with 7 bases matching TRBD1. CDR3 size: 15 residues. After removal of 3 bases from V and 1 base from J, the junction contained 6 bases not matched to a gene. Per germline, CDR1 SGDLS and CDR2 YYNGEE. The CDR3 spells CASSATGTANTEAFF. The DNA for the CDR3 is TGTGCCAGCAGCGCCACCGGGACAGCGAACACTGAAGCTTTCTTT.

This chain links TRBV6-6 with TRBJ2-1; 7 bases agree with TRBD2. The CDR3 contains 14 residues. The germline V gene encodes CDR1 MNHNY and CDR2 SVGAGI (reference sequence). The trim removed 3 bases at V and 5 bases at J, leaving 4 bases unmatched. CDR3 sequence: CASSYGRGDNEQFF. CDR3 nucleotides: TGTGCCAGCAGTTATGGTCGGGGGGACAATGAGCAGTTCTTC.